The 13 T cell receptor beta chains listed next were all sequenced from one sample in a study of vaccination effects on CD4 cells after COVID-19. The assay was immunoSEQ multiplex PCR, and TCRdb's table has in-frame clones only and misses some. This sample has 50,000 or so clones; roughly 80% occur once, and the top ten carry 2.4%. Antigen-specific CD4+ T cells were expanded with viral peptide pools in the ViraFEST assay before sequencing. At the end of more than 8 days of culture, CD4+ T cells were isolated. No antigens are known for them. Specimen: CD4+ T cells from PBMCs cultured with HCoV-229E spike peptides, collected before COVID-19 vaccination. These receptors all come from a human donor who received a COVID-19 vaccine.

This chain connects TRBV29-1 to TRBJ1-2; TRBD1 is a possible D gene (5 bases). Between the trimmed V and J ends, which lost 4 bases and 6 bases, there was a span of 15 bases. Germline V gene data show CDR1 as SQVTM and CDR2 as ANQGSEA. The CDR3 has 13 residues. The CDR3 sequence is CSVVGGDADGYTF. CDR3 in DNA: TGCAGCGTTGTCGGAGGGGATGCGGATGGCTACACCTTC.

The genes are TRBV12-5 and TRBJ2-4, with D possibly matching TRBD1 (7 bases). Germline CDR1 LGHNT, CDR2 FRNRAP. The CDR3 sequence is 17 residues long. Trimming pared 0 bases from V and 9 bases from J, leaving 21 bases between. CDR3 amino acids: CASGLVKGGTQGGIQYF. CDR3 nucleotide sequence: TGTGCTAGTGGTTTGGTAAAAGGAGGTACCCAGGGGGGCATTCAGTACTTC.

J is TRBJ2-5 and V is TRBV9; the match to TRBD2 covers 7 bases. The V gene's germline CDR1 is SGDLS and CDR2 YYNGEE. The V gene end was trimmed by 2 bases and the J gene end by 4 bases; junction bases not matched to a gene: 2. CDR3 size: 13 residues. The CDR3 loop is CASSVGLGETQYF. CDR3 nucleotide sequence: TGTGCCAGCAGCGTTGGACTAGGAGAGACCCAGTACTTC.

V usage is TRBV29-1 and J usage is TRBJ2-6; D might be TRBD1 (5 bases). V was trimmed by 4 bases and J by 2 bases, leaving 9 bases between them. The CDR3 extends over 14 amino acids. Germline V gene data show CDR1 as SQVTM and CDR2 as ANQGSEA. The DNA of the CDR3 is TGCAGCGTTGGTAAGGGGACTGGGGCCAACGTCCTGACTTTC. Residues: CSVGKGTGANVLTF. Complete variable domain (other parts from reference TRBV29-1 and TRBJ2-6): SAVISQKPSRDICQRGTSLTIQCQVDSQVTMMFWYRQQPGQSLTLIATANQGSEATYESGFVIDKFPISRPNLTFSTLTVSNMSPEDSSIYLCSVGKGTGANVLTFGAGSRLTVL.

This clone was detected only a few times. The genes are TRBV3-1 (or the pseudogene TRBV3-2) and TRBJ1-1, with D hard to call. CDR1 and CDR2 (germline): LGHDT, YNNKEL (reference sequence). The CDR3 contains 13 residues. Trimming pared 6 bases from V and 2 bases from J, leaving 10 bases between. The CDR3 loop is CASRVRHNTEAFF. DNA for the CDR3: TGTGCCAGCAGAGTCAGGCATAACACTGAAGCTTTCTTT.

This sequence joins TRBV2 and TRBJ1-6; 7 bases agree with TRBD1. The CDR3 runs 13 residues. CDR1 and CDR2 (germline): SNHLY, FYNNEI. V was pared by 9 bases and J by 9 bases, with 8 bases of the junction left unmatched. The CDR3 spells CASRDSSTSPLHF. The CDR3, as DNA: TGTGCCAGTAGGGACAGTTCTACTTCACCCCTCCACTTT.

The chain employs TRBV5-6 and TRBJ1-5; D remains ambiguous. The CDR3 runs 15 residues. V lost 1 base to trimming and J lost 4 bases, with 12 bases between them. Germline CDR1 reads SGHDT; CDR2 reads YYEEEE. The CDR3 region is CASSLRWSSNQPQHF. The CDR3 bases are TGTGCCAGCAGCTTGAGGTGGTCATCGAATCAGCCCCAGCATTTT.

This clone was recorded a few times. J is TRBJ2-3 and V is TRBV7-8; D is unclear. This CDR3 has 11 amino acids. Germline CDR1 reads SGHVS; CDR2 reads FQNEAQ. V lost 0 bases and J lost 5, with 0 bases in between. The CDR3 sequence: CASSLADTQYF. In DNA form, the CDR3 reads TGTGCCAGCAGCTTAGCAGATACGCAGTATTTT.

The V call is TRBV3-1 (or the pseudogene TRBV3-2), the J call TRBJ1-3; the D gene is possibly TRBD1 (5 bases). The germline gives CDR1 LGHDT, CDR2 YNNKEL (reference sequence). The V and J ends lost 1 base and 2 bases respectively, with 6 bases between them. The CDR3 extends over 14 amino acids. The CDR3 DNA reads TGTGCCAGCAGCCAAGCAGGGACTGGAAACACCATATATTTT. This sequence encodes CASSQAGTGNTIYF.

This chain links TRBV25-1 with TRBJ2-5, with D possibly matching TRBD1 (6 bases). V lost 5 bases, J lost 4 bases, and 14 bases lay in between. The CDR3 totals 14 residues. The V gene's germline CDR1 is MGHDK and CDR2 SYGVNS. The chain's CDR3 is CASSLQGIGETQYF. The CDR3, as DNA: TGTGCCAGCAGTCTCCAGGGGATAGGAGAGACCCAGTACTTC.

This chain links TRBV9 with TRBJ1-2; no firm D call. The CDR3 is 14 residues long. The V gene's germline CDR1 is SGDLS and CDR2 YYNGEE. Trimming removed 4 bases at V and 4 bases at J, with 14 bases between. CDR3 sequence: CASSYREQSYGYTF. Written as DNA, the CDR3 is TGTGCCAGCAGCTACCGGGAACAGTCCTATGGCTACACCTTC.

This chain joins TRBV9 and TRBJ2-6; D may be TRBD2 (5 bases). Germline values: CDR1 SGDLS, CDR2 YYNGEE. There are 17 residues in the CDR3. V lost 3 bases, J lost 1 base, and 14 bases lay in between. CDR3 nucleotides: TGTGCCAGCAGCGCCGCCCCTCGGGGTTCTGGGGCCAACGTCCTGACTTTC. It is translated as CASSAAPRGSGANVLTF.

The rearrangement uses TRBV5-6 and TRBJ2-7; D not resolved. Between the trimmed V and J ends, which lost 0 bases and 4 bases, there was a span of 5 bases. Germline V gene sequence: CDR1 SGHDT, CDR2 YYEEEE. The CDR3 runs to 12 residues. The CDR3 nucleotides are TGTGCCAGCAGCTTGGACAGATACGAGCAGTACGTC. Its protein is CASSLDRYEQYV.